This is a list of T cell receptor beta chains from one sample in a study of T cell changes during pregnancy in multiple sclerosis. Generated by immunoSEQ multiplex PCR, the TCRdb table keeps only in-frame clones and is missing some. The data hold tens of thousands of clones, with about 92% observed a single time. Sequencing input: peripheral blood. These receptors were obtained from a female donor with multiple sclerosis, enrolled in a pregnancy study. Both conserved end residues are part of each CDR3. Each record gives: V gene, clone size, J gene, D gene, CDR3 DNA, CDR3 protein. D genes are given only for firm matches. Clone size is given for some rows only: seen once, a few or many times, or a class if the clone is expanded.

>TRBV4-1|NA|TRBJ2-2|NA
TGCGCCAGCAGCCAAGTAAAGGTTTTCACCGGGGAGCTGTTTTTT
CASSQVKVFTGELFF
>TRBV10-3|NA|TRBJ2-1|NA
TGTGCCATCAGTACAGCTAGCATTAACAATGAGCAGTTCTTC
CAISTASINNEQFF
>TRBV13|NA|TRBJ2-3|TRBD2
TGTGCCAGCAGCTTAGGGTACGAGACTAGCGGCCGCACAGATACGCAGTATTTT
CASSLGYETSGRTDTQYF
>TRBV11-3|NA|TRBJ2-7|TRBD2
TGTGCCAGCAGCTTAGGTCGTGGGGGGGGCTACGAGCAGTACTTC
CASSLGRGGGYEQYF
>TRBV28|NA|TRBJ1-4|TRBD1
TGTGCCAGCAGTTTAGGGACAGGGAGTGAAAAACTGTTTTTT
CASSLGTGSEKLFF
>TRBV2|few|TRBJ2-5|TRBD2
TGTGCCAGCAGTGCCACTAGCGGGAGGGGGGAGACCCAGTACTTC
CASSATSGRGETQYF
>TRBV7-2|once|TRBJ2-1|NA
TGTGCCAGCAGCTTAAACAATGAGCAGTTCTTC
CASSLNNEQFF
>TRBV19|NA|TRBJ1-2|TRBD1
TGTGCCCTTAGTAGGGGACAGGCGTATGGCTACACCTTC
CALSRGQAYGYTF
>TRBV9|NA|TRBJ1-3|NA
TGTGCCAGCAGCGTAGACTTACAAAACGACTCTGGAAACACCATATATTTT
CASSVDLQNDSGNTIYF
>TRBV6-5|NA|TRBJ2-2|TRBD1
TGTGCCAGCAGTTACGGGACAGGGTATGCCGGGGAGCTGTTTTTT
CASSYGTGYAGELFF
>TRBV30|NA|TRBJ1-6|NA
TGTGCCTGGACTGGGCGGGGGGTCTATAATTCACCCCTCCACTTT
CAWTGRGVYNSPLHF
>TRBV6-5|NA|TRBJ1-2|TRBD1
TGTGCCAGCAAGGGGACAGCCAGGGCGGGGGGCTACACCTTC
CASKGTARAGGYTF
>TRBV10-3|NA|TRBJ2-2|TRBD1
TGTGCCATCGGCTTGACAGGGAGAAGCACCGGGGAGCTGTTTTTT
CAIGLTGRSTGELFF